This entry lists 13 T cell receptor beta chains sequenced from one sample in a study of cytomegalovirus exposure and HLA in healthy donors. Profiling relied on immunoSEQ multiplex PCR, and the TCRdb table lists in-frame clones only, not all of them. The sample contains about 160,000 clones, around 89% of which appear only once. The sequenced sample was PBMCs. All receptors come from a young man in good health and CMV-seronegative.

This clone was observed a handful of times. The chain uses TRBV6-5 and TRBJ1-2; 8 bases match TRBD1. The CDR3 sequence is 12 residues long. Germline V gene data show CDR1 as MNHEY and CDR2 as SVGAGI. Losses at the gene ends were 5 bases for V and 9 bases for J; bases not matched to a gene: 5. The CDR3 DNA reads TGTGCCAGCAGTCGCACAGGGGGGAGCTACACCTTC. Translating gives CASSRTGGSYTF.

The chain links TRBV2 to TRBJ2-1, with D uncertain. CDR1 and CDR2 from the germline V gene are SNHLY and FYNNEI. The CDR3 runs 13 residues. The ends were cut back, 6 bases at V and 9 bases at J, with 15 bases in the middle. CDR3 bases: TGTGCCAGCAGCGCCTCTCGCTCCGGTGAGCAGTTCTTC. Protein sequence: CASSASRSGEQFF.

The genes are TRBV7-8 and TRBJ1-4; D gene unclear. The length of the CDR3 is 14 residues. V lost 1 base and J lost 4, with 7 bases in between. Germline lookup yields CDR1 SGHVS and CDR2 FQNEAQ. The CDR3 loop is CASSLGPNNEKLFF. The CDR3 DNA follows: TGTGCCAGCAGCTTAGGCCCTAATAATGAAAAACTGTTTTTT.

The chain recombines TRBV5-1 with TRBJ1-1; weak D call: TRBD1 (5 bases). This CDR3 is built from 15 residues. Germline loops: CDR1 SGHRS, CDR2 YFSETQ. Trimming removed 1 base from V and 6 bases from J, with 16 bases in between. CDR3 bases: TGCGCCAGCAGCTTGACAGGTCCCTCCGAGGCTGAAGCTTTCTTT. The encoded protein is CASSLTGPSEAEAFF. Filled out from reference TRBV5-1 and TRBJ1-1, the complete variable domain reads KAGVTQTPRYLIKTRGQQVTLSCSPISGHRSVSWYQQTPGQGLQFLFEYFSETQRNKGNFPGRFSGRQFSNSRSEMNVSTLELGDSALYLCASSLTGPSEAEAFFGQGTRLTVV.

V is TRBV30 and J is TRBJ2-5, with a tentative D call TRBD2 (5 bases). Trimming pared 4 bases from V and 5 bases from J, leaving 17 bases between. The CDR3 sequence is 14 residues long. From germline, CDR1 is GTSNPN and CDR2 SVGIG (reference sequence). CDR3 region: CAWTLSRGMETQYF. CDR3 nucleotide sequence: TGTGCCTGGACTCTGAGCCGGGGTATGGAGACCCAGTACTTC. The full variable domain, rest sourced from reference TRBV30 and TRBJ2-5, is SQTIHQWPATLVQPVGSPLSLECTVEGTSNPNLYWYRQAAGRGLQLLFYSVGIGQISSEVPQNLSASRPQDRQFILSSKKLLLSDSGFYLCAWTLSRGMETQYFGPGTRLLVL.

The chain uses TRBV30 and TRBJ1-3, with 8 bases fitting TRBD1. J was trimmed by 4 bases and V by 7 bases; bases with no gene match: 9. This CDR3 region has 14 residues. In germline, CDR1 is GTSNPN, CDR2 SVGIG (reference sequence). The CDR3 coding sequence is TGTGCCTACCAGGACAGGGCGGACGGAAACACCATATATTTT. It encodes CAYQDRADGNTIYF.

Only a few counts were recorded for this clone. V and J are TRBV6-5 and TRBJ2-1; 7 nucleotides match TRBD1. Germline V lookup: CDR1 MNHEY, CDR2 SVGAGI. V was pared by 6 bases and J by 8 bases, with 10 bases of the junction left unmatched. CDR3 size: 14 residues. The CDR3 DNA reads as TGTGCCAGCAGCCTACGACAGGGTGGCCATGAGCAGTTCTTC. Protein: CASSLRQGGHEQFF.

In its sample, this clone was seen a few times. The rearrangement joins TRBV28 to TRBJ1-5; no clear D gene. Germline-derived CDR1 and CDR2 are MDHEN and SYDVKM. The CDR3 sequence is 12 residues long. V was clipped by 6 bases and J by 6 bases, with 9 bases between them. The CDR3 DNA sequence: TGTGCCAGCAGGACGGGTGTTCAGCCCCAGCATTTT. Its translation is CASRTGVQPQHF.

This sequence joins TRBV6-5 and TRBJ1-2; TRBD1 is a possible D gene (6 bases). The germline V gene has CDR1 MNHEY and CDR2 SVGAGI. The germline V and J ends were trimmed by 2 bases and 8 bases, with 18 bases remaining between them. The CDR3 sequence is 15 residues long. The CDR3 region has the DNA TGTGCCAGCAGTTACGCGGGCGGCAGGGGTCACGGCTACACCTTC. Translating gives CASSYAGGRGHGYTF.

The chain recombines TRBV6-1 with TRBJ2-3; 7 bases match TRBD1. This CDR3 has 12 amino acids. Germline assignment: CDR1 MNHNS and CDR2 SASEGT. J was trimmed by 10 bases and V by 5 bases; bases with no gene match: 6. The CDR3 loop is CASSLGDSPQYF. The CDR3 region has the DNA TGTGCCAGCAGTCTAGGGGACAGCCCGCAGTATTTT.

The chain joins TRBV5-6 to TRBJ2-1; the match to TRBD2 covers 15 bases. Per the germline V gene, CDR1 is SGHDT and CDR2 is YYEEEE. This CDR3 spans 19 amino acids. With V trimmed by 5 bases and J by 1 base, 10 bases remained unmatched. The CDR3 DNA reads as TGTGCCAGCAGGCCCCCGGGACTAGCGGGAGGACGGTCCTACAATGAGCAGTTCTTC. This codes for CASRPPGLAGGRSYNEQFF.

The chain joins TRBV25-1 to TRBJ2-7, with D unclear. V was trimmed by 5 bases and J by 6 bases, leaving 8 bases between them. The CDR3 has 11 residues. Germline V CDR1 and CDR2: MGHDK, SYGVNS. The CDR3, as DNA: TGTGCCAGCAGTCGAGGTCCCGAGCAGTACTTC. It codes for CASSRGPEQYF.

This chain uses TRBV6-1 with TRBJ2-3, with TRBD2 matching 10 bases. With 4 bases clipped from V and 6 bases from J, the junction kept 13 bases outside the gene matches. The germline V gene has CDR1 MNHNS and CDR2 SASEGT. There are 17 residues in the CDR3. This CDR3 reads CASSAHWVAGGEDTQYF. CDR3 sequence (DNA): TGTGCCAGCAGTGCCCATTGGGTAGCGGGGGGTGAGGATACGCAGTATTTT.